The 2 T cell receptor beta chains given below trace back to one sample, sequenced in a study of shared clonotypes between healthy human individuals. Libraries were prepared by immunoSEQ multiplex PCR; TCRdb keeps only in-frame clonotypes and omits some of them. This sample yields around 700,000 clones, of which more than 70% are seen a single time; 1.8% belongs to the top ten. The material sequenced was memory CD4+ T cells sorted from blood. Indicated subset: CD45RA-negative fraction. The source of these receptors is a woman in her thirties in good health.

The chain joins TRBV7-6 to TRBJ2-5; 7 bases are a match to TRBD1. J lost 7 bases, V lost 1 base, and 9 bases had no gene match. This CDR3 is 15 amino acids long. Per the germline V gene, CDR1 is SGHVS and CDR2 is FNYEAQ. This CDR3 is CASSLGQGGSVTQYF. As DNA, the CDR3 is TGTGCCAGCAGCTTAGGACAGGGTGGATCGGTGACCCAGTACTTC.

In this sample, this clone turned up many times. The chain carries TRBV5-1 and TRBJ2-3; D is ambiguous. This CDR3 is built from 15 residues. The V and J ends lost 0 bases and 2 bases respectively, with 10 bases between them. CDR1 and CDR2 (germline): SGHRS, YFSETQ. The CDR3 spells CASSLDPTHTDTQYF. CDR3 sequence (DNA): TGCGCCAGCAGCTTGGATCCTACCCACACAGATACGCAGTATTTT.